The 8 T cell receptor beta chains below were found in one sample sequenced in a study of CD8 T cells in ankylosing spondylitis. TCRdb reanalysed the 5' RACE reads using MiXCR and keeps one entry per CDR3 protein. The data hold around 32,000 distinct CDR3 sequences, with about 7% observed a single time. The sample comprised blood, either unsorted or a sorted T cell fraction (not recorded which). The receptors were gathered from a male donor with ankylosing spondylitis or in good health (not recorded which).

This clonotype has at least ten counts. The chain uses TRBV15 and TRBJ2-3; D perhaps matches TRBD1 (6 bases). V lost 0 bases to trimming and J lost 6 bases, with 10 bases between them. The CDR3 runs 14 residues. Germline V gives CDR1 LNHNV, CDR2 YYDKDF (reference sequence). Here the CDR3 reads CATSREAGADTQYF. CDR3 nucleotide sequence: TGTGCCACCAGCAGAGAGGCAGGGGCCGATACGCAGTATTTT.

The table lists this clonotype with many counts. The CDR3 sequence is CASSLVPRDYEQYF. DNA of the CDR3: TGTGCCAGCAGCTTAGTACCGAGGGACTACGAGCAGTACTTC. The chain combines TRBV7-9 with TRBJ2-7; D might be TRBD2 (5 bases). Germline V gene data show CDR1 as SEHNR and CDR2 as FQNEAQ (reference sequence). Trimming took off 1 base at V and 3 bases at J, with 10 bases between the two ends. The CDR3 contains 14 residues.

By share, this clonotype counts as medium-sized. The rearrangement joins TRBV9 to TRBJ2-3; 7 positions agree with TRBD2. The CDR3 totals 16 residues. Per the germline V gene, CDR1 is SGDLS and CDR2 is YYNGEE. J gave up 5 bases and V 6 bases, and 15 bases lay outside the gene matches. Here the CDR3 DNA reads TGTGCCAGCAACCCGGGGGACTATCCCCACGGAGATACGCAGTATTTT. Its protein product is CASNPGDYPHGDTQYF.

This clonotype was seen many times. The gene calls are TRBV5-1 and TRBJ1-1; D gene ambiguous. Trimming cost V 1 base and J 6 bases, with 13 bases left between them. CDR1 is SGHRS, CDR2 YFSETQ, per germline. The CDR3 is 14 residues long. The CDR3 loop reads CASSLNSWAAEAFF. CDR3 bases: TGCGCCAGCAGCTTGAACTCTTGGGCCGCTGAAGCTTTCTTT.

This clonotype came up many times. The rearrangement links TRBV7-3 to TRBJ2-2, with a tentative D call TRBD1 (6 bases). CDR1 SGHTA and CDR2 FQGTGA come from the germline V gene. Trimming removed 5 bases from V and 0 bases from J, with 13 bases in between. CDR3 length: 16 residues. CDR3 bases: TGTGCCAGCAGCCACCGAGGGACAACGAACACCGGGGAGCTGTTTTTT. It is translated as CASSHRGTTNTGELFF.

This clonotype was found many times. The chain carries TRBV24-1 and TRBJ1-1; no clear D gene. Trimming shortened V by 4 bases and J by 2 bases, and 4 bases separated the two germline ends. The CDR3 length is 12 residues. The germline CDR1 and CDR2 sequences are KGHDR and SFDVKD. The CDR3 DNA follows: TGTGCCACCAGTGACGGTAACACTGAAGCTTTCTTT. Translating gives CATSDGNTEAFF.

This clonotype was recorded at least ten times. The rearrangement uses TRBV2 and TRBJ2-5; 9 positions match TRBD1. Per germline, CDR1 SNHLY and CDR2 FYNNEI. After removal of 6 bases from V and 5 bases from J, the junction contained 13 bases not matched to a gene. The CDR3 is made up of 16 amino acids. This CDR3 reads CASRGGLGTGLETQYF. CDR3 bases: TGTGCCAGCAGAGGAGGGTTAGGGACAGGGCTCGAGACCCAGTACTTC.

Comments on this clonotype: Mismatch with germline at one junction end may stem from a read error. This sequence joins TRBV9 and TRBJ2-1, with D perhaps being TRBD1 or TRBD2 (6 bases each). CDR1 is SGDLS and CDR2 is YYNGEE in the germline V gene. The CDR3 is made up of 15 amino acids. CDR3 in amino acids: CVSSQGGDTYNEQFF. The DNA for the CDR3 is TGTGTCAGCAGCCAAGGCGGGGACACCTACAATGAGCAGTTCTTC.